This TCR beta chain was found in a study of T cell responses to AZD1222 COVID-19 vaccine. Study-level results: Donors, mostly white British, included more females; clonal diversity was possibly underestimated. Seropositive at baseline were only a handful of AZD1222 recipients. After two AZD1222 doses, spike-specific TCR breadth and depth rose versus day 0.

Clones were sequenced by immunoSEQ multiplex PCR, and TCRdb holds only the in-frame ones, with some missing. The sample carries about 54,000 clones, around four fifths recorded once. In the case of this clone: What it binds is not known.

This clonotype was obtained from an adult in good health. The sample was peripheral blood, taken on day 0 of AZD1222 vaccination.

CDR3 sequence (DNA): TGCGCCAGCAGCCCGGCGCGGGATCTCACAGATACGCAGTATTTT. It translates to CASSPARDLTDTQYF. The J gene is TRBJ2-3, the V gene TRBV5-1, with D perhaps matching TRBD2 (6 bases). V was cut by 4 bases and J by 2 bases, with 14 bases left in between. The CDR3 runs 15 residues. Germline V CDR1 and CDR2: SGHRS, YFSETQ.